One and the same sample provided the 6 T cell receptor beta chains below, sequenced in a study of blood T cells in healthy people across ages. A second PCR of about 7 to 11 cycles used a sample-barcoded 5' primer and a J-beta primer mix. Each CDR3 protein gets one entry after TCRdb re-called the 5' RACE reads with MiXCR. Of hundreds of thousands of distinct CDR3 sequences listed, 32% are singletons. The sample taken for sequencing was blood. The receptor source for this set is a woman at least 80 years old in good health.

With respect to this clonotype: A much bigger clone sits one base away, suggesting this may be a read error. This sequence joins TRBV5-6 and TRBJ1-2; 8 positions match TRBD1. Looked up from germline, CDR1 is SGHDT and CDR2 is YYEEEE. Trimming at V came to 5 bases and at J to 7 bases, leaving 10 bases not matched to a gene. This CDR3 spans 14 amino acids. As DNA, the CDR3 is TGTGCCAGCAGGGGTGGGACAGGTCGCCTTGGCTACACCTTC. Its translation is CASRGGTGRLGYTF.

The sample holds many counts of this clonotype. The V call is TRBV7-9, the J call TRBJ2-1; 7 positions agree with TRBD2. CDR1 SEHNR and CDR2 FQNEAQ come from the germline V gene (reference sequence). The CDR3 totals 15 residues. With 5 bases clipped from V and 2 bases from J, the junction kept 6 bases outside the gene matches. Here the CDR3 DNA reads TGTGCCAGCAGCCCCTTCCGGGGGGCCTACAATGAGCAGTTCTTC. Protein: CASSPFRGAYNEQFF.

Many counts were recorded for this clonotype. One base away lies a much larger clone, so this may be a sequencing read error. The chain carries TRBV29-1 and TRBJ2-7, with D hard to call. Germline CDR1 reads SQVTM; CDR2 reads ANQGSEA. This CDR3 has 12 amino acids. DNA for the CDR3: TGCAGCGGTGAAGATCGCGACCGCGAGCAGTACTTC. Translating gives CSGEDRDREQYF.

Many counts were recorded for this clonotype. This chain connects TRBV7-2 to TRBJ2-3, with 7 bases fitting TRBD1. Losses at the gene ends were 0 bases for V and 3 bases for J; bases not matched to a gene: 6. CDR1 and CDR2 from the germline V gene are SGHTA and FQGNSA. The CDR3 length is 16 residues. CDR3 nucleotides: TGTGCCAGCAGCTTAGCGCGTTTGACAGGGACAGATACGCAGTATTTT. It encodes CASSLARLTGTDTQYF.

This clonotype was detected once. The chain couples TRBV7-2 to TRBJ1-1, with 7 bases that match TRBD1. Germline V gene sequence: CDR1 SGHTA, CDR2 FQGNSA. The CDR3 consists of 14 residues. V lost 5 bases to trimming and J lost 5 bases; unmatched junction nucleotides: 8. CDR3 bases: TGTGCCAGCAGCCCACAGGGGCAGGGGACTGAAGCTTTCTTT. Translation gives CASSPQGQGTEAFF.

The chain is built from TRBV30 and TRBJ2-1, with TRBD2 matching 8 bases. The CDR3 contains 15 residues. Trimming cost V 7 bases and J 0 bases; bases outside gene matches: 8. Per the germline V gene, CDR1 is GTSNPN and CDR2 is SVGIG (reference sequence). As DNA, the CDR3 is TGTGCCTCCGCCCCGGGGGGGAGCTCCTACAATGAGCAGTTCTTC. Amino acid sequence: CASAPGGSSYNEQFF.